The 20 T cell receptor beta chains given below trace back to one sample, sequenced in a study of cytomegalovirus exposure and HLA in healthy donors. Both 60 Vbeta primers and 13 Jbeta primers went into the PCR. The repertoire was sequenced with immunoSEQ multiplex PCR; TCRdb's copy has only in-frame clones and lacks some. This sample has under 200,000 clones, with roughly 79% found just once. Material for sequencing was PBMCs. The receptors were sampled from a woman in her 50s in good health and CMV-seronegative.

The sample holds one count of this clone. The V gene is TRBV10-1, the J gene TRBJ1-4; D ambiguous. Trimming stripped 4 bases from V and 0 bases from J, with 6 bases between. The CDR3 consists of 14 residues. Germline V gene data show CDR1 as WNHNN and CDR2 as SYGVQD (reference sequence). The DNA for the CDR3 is TGCGCCAGCAGTGGGCAGACAACTAATGAAAAACTGTTTTTT. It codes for CASSGQTTNEKLFF.

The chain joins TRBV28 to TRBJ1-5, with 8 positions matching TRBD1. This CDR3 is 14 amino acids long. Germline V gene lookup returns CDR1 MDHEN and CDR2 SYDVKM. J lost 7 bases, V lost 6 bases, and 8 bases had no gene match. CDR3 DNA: TGTGCCAGCAGCGGACAGGGCCTTTGGCAGCCCCAGCATTTT. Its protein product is CASSGQGLWQPQHF.

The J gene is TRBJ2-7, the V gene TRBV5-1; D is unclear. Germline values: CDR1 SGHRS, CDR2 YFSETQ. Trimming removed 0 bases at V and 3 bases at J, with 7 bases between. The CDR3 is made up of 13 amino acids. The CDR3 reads CASSLARDYEQYF. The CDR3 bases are TGCGCCAGCAGCTTGGCACGAGACTACGAGCAGTACTTC.

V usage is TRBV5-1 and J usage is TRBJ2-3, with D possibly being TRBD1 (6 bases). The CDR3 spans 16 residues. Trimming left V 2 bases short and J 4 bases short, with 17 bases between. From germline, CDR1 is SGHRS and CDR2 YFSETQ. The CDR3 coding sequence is TGCGCCAGCAGCTTCAACGGCAGGGGTGGTGCAGATACGCAGTATTTT. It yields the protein CASSFNGRGGADTQYF. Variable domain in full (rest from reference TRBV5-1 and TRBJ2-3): KAGVTQTPRYLIKTRGQQVTLSCSPISGHRSVSWYQQTPGQGLQFLFEYFSETQRNKGNFPGRFSGRQFSNSRSEMNVSTLELGDSALYLCASSFNGRGGADTQYFGPGTRLTVL.

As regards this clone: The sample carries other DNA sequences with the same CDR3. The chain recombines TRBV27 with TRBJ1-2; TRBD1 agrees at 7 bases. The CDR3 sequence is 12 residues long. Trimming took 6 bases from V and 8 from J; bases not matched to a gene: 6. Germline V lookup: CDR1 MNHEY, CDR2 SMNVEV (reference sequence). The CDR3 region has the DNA TGTGCCAGCAGCTCAACAGGGGTCGGCTACACCTTC. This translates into CASSSTGVGYTF.

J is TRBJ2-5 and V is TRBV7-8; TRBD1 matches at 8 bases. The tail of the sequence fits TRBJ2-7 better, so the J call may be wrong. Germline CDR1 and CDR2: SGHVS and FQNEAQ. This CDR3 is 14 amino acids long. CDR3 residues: CASSERTGWHEQYF. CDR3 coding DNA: TGTGCCAGCAGCGAAAGGACAGGGTGGCACGAGCAGTACTTC.

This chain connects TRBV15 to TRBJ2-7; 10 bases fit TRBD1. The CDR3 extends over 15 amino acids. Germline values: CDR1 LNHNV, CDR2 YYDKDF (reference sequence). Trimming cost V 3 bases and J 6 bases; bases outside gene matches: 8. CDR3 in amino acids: CATSRGGTGVVEQYF. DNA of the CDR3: TGTGCCACCAGCAGGGGTGGGACAGGGGTTGTCGAGCAGTACTTC.

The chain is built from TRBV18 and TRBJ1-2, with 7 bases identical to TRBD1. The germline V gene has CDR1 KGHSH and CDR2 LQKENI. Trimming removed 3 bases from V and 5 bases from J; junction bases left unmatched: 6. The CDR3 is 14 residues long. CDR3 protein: CASSPTGTEYGYTF. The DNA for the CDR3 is TGTGCCAGCTCACCCACCGGGACAGAGTATGGCTACACCTTC.

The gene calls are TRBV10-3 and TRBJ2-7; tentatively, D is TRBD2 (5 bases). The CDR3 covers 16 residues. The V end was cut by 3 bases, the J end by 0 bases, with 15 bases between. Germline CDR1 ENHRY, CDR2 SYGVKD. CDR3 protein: CAISDLVTGSSYEQYF. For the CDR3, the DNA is TGTGCCATCAGTGACCTAGTAACGGGGAGCTCCTACGAGCAGTACTTC.

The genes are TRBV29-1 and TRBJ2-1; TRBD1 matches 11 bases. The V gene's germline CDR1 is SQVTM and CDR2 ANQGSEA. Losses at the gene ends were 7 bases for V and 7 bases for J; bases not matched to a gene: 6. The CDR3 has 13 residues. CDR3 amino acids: CSGRTGGENEQFF. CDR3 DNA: TGCAGCGGGCGGACAGGGGGCGAAAATGAGCAGTTCTTC.

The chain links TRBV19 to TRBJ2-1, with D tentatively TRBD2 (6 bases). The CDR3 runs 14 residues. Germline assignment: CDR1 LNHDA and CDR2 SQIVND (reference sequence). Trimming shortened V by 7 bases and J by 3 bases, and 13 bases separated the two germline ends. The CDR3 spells CASTLGGFYNEQFF. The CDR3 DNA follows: TGTGCCAGTACTCTGGGGGGTTTCTACAATGAGCAGTTCTTC.

The CDR3 protein is CASSLQGTAGAYEQYF. Here the CDR3 DNA reads TGTGCCAGCAGTCTACAGGGGACAGCGGGGGCCTACGAGCAGTACTTC. The rearrangement uses TRBV27 and TRBJ2-7; D is perhaps TRBD2 (8 bases). V shed 5 bases and J shed 2 bases, with 19 bases lying between them. CDR3 size: 16 residues. The germline V gene encodes CDR1 MNHEY and CDR2 SMNVEV (reference sequence).

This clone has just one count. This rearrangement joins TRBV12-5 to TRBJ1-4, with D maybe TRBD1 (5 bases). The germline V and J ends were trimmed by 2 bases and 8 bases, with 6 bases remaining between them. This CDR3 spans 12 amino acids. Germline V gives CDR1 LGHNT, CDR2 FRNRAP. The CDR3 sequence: CASGLRGEKLFF. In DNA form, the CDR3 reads TGTGCTAGTGGTTTGCGGGGGGAAAAACTGTTTTTT.

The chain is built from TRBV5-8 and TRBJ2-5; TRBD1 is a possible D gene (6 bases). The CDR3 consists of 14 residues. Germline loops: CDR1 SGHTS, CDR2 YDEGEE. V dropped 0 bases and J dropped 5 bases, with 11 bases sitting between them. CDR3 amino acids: CASSLDTGWETQYF. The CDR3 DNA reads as TGTGCCAGCAGCTTGGATACAGGGTGGGAGACCCAGTACTTC.

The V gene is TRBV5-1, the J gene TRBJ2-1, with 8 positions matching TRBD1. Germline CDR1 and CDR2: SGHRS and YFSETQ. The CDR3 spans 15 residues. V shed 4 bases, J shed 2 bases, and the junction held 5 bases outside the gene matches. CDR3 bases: TGCGCCAGCAGCCTGAACAGGGGGGCCTACAATGAGCAGTTCTTC. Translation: CASSLNRGAYNEQFF.

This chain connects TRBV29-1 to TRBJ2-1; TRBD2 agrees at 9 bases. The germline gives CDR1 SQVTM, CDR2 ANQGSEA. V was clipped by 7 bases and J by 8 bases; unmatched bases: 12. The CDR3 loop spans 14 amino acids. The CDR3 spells CSALIAGVTYEQFF. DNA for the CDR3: TGCAGCGCTCTAATAGCGGGAGTCACCTATGAGCAGTTCTTC.

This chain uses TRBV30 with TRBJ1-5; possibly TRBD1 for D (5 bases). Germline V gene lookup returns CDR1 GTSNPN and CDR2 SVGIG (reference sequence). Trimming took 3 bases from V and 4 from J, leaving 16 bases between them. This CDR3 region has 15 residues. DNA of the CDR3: TGTGCCTGGAGGCACAGAGGCAGGGATAATCAGCCCCAGCATTTT. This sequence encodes CAWRHRGRDNQPQHF.

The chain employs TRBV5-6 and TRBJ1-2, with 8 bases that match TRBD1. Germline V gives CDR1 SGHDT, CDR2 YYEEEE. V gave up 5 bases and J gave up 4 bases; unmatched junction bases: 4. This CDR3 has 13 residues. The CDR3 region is CASSPGGSYGYTF. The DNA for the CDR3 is TGTGCCAGCAGTCCAGGGGGCAGCTATGGCTACACCTTC.

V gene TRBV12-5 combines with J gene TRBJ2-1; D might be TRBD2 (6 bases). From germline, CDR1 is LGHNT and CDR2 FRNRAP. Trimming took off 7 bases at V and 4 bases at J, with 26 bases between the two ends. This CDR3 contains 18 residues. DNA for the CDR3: TGTGCTAGTGCCAAGGGACTTCCCGGCCCGGCGGGGTACAATGAGCAGTTCTTC. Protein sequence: CASAKGLPGPAGYNEQFF.

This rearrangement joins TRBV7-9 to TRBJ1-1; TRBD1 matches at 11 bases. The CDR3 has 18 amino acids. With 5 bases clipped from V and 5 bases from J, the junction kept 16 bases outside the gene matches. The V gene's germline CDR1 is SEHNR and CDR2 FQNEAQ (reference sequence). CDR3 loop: CASSPGRTGGAGWTEAFF. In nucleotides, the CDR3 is TGTGCCAGCAGCCCAGGTCGGACAGGGGGCGCAGGATGGACTGAAGCTTTCTTT. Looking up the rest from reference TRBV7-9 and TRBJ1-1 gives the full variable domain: DTGVSQNPRHKITKRGQNVTFRCDPISEHNRLYWYRQTLGQGPEFLTYFQNEAQLEKSRLLSDRFSAERPKGSFSTLEIQRTEQGDSAMYLCASSPGRTGGAGWTEAFFGQGTRLTVV.